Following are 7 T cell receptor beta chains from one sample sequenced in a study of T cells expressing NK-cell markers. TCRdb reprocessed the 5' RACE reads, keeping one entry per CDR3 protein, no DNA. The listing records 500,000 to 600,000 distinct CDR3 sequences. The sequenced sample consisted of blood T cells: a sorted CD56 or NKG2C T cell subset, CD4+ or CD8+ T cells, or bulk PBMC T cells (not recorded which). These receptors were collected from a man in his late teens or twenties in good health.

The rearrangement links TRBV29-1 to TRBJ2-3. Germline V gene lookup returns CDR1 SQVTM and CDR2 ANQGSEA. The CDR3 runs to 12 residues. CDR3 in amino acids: CSVGLARDTQYF.

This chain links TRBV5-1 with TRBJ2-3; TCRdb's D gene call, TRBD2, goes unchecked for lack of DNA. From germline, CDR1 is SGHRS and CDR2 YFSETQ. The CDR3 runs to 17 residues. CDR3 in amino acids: CASSSVAGGLRTDTQYF. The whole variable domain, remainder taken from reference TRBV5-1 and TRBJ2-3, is KAGVTQTPRYLIKTRGQQVTLSCSPISGHRSVSWYQQTPGQGLQFLFEYFSETQRNKGNFPGRFSGRQFSNSRSEMNVSTLELGDSALYLCASSSVAGGLRTDTQYFGPGTRLTVL.

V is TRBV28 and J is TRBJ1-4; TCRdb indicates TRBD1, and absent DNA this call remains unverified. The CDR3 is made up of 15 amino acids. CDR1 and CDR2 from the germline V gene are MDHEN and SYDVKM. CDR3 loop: CASSSTGHPNEKLFF.

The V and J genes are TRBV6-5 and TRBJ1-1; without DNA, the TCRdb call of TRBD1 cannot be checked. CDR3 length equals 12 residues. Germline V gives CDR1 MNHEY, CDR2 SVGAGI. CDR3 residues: CASSRPGQGSFF.

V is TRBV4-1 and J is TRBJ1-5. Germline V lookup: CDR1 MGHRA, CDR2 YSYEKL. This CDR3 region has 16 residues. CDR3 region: CASSQTDGYSNQPQHF.

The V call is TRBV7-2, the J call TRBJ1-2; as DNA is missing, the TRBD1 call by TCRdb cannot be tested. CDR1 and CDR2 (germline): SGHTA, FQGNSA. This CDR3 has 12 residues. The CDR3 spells CASSLRDGVYTF.

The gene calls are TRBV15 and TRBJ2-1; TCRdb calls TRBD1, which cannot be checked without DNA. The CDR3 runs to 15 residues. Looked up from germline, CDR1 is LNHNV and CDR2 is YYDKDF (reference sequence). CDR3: CGTRAGRSSYNEQFF.